Listed here are 27 T cell receptor beta chains from one sample, sequenced in a study of cytomegalovirus exposure and HLA in healthy donors. TCRdb's copy holds only in-frame clones and misses some; the assay was immunoSEQ multiplex PCR. The table shows 110,000 or so clones, with approximately 88% occurring only once. The sample consisted of PBMCs. The receptors stem from a man aged 18-30 years in good health and CMV-seronegative.

This chain joins TRBV4-1 and TRBJ1-5, with D uncertain. The CDR3 consists of 15 residues. Per germline, CDR1 MGHRA and CDR2 YSYEKL. V was clipped by 3 bases and J by 3 bases, with 12 bases between them. CDR3 coding DNA: TGCGCCAGCAGCCACGAAGAGGGTAACAATCAGCCCCAGCATTTT. It translates to CASSHEEGNNQPQHF.

This clone was counted once. V usage is TRBV6-6 and J usage is TRBJ1-1; D ambiguous. Per germline, CDR1 MNHNY and CDR2 SVGAGI (reference sequence). This CDR3 has 14 residues. V was pared by 5 bases and J by 0 bases, with 10 bases between. The CDR3 DNA is TGTGCCAGCAGTCTCAACCACATGAACACTGAAGCTTTCTTT. Protein: CASSLNHMNTEAFF.

This clone was counted a few times. The rearrangement joins TRBV18 to TRBJ2-5, with TRBD1 matching over 7 bases. Trimming took 3 bases from V and 2 from J; bases not matched to a gene: 6. Germline V gene lookup returns CDR1 KGHSH and CDR2 LQKENI. The CDR3 has 15 residues. The CDR3 loop is CASSPIQGQQETQYF. The CDR3 bases are TGTGCCAGCTCACCTATTCAGGGACAGCAAGAGACCCAGTACTTC.

The rearrangement uses TRBV6-5 and TRBJ1-1; 9 bases are shared with TRBD1. The CDR3 contains 14 residues. Trimming cost V 5 bases and J 4 bases; bases outside gene matches: 5. Germline V CDR1 and CDR2: MNHEY, SVGAGI. CDR3 bases: TGTGCCAGCAGTCTACTGGACAGGGGCACTGAAGCTTTCTTT. Encoded protein: CASSLLDRGTEAFF.

The genes are TRBV28 and TRBJ2-7; the D gene is possibly TRBD2 (5 bases). The CDR3 is made up of 14 amino acids. CDR1 and CDR2 from the germline V gene are MDHEN and SYDVKM. Deletions cut 6 bases from V and 3 bases from J, with 15 bases between. CDR3: CASSGPSSVYEQYF. The CDR3 nucleotides are TGTGCCAGCAGCGGTCCTAGCTCAGTCTACGAGCAGTACTTC. Combining the CDR3 with reference TRBV28 and TRBJ2-7 gives the whole variable domain DVKVTQSSRYLVKRTGEKVFLECVQDMDHENMFWYRQDPGLGLRLIYFSYDVKMKEKGDIPEGYSVSREKKERFSLILESASTNQTSMYLCASSGPSSVYEQYFGPGTRLTVT.

This clone was found once. The chain links TRBV5-8 to TRBJ1-5; 11 nucleotides match TRBD1. The junction had 5 bases not matched to a gene; V was cut back by 6 bases and J by 3 bases. The CDR3 extends over 15 amino acids. The germline V gene has CDR1 SGHTS and CDR2 YDEGEE. The CDR3 sequence: CASIRTGGFNQPQHF. In DNA, the CDR3 is TGTGCCAGCATTAGGACAGGGGGCTTCAATCAGCCCCAGCATTTT.

The genes are TRBV10-1 and TRBJ2-3; 7 bases map to TRBD1. This CDR3 comprises 13 residues. Unmatched junction bases numbered 4, after V lost 8 bases and J lost 2 bases. Germline lookup yields CDR1 WNHNN and CDR2 SYGVQD (reference sequence). CDR3 bases: TGCGCCAGCCGGGACAGTTACACAGATACGCAGTATTTT. Translation gives CASRDSYTDTQYF.

This clone was recorded a few times. The chain employs TRBV5-1 and TRBJ1-1; 8 bases are a match to TRBD1. CDR1 is SGHRS and CDR2 is YFSETQ in the germline V gene. The CDR3 runs to 14 residues. V lost 8 bases, J lost 2 bases, and 8 bases stayed unmatched. The DNA for the CDR3 is TGCGCCAGTAGCAAGGACAGGGCCAACACTGAAGCTTTCTTT. Protein: CASSKDRANTEAFF.

The chain joins TRBV28 to TRBJ2-6; 7 positions agree with TRBD1. Germline CDR1 MDHEN, CDR2 SYDVKM. V shed 5 bases, J shed 9 bases, and the junction held 13 bases outside the gene matches. This CDR3 is 16 amino acids long. The CDR3 nucleotides read TGTGCCAGCAGTCCTCCATTTGGACAGGACTTCAACGTCCTGACTTTC. Protein: CASSPPFGQDFNVLTF.

This clone has only a few counts. The chain recombines TRBV5-6 with TRBJ1-4, with 10 bases matching TRBD1. The germline V gene encodes CDR1 SGHDT and CDR2 YYEEEE. V gave up 4 bases and J gave up 7 bases; unmatched junction bases: 13. The CDR3 has 17 amino acids. CDR3 DNA: TGTGCCAGCAGCCGACTAACGGGACAGGGGTCGGGTGAAAAACTGTTTTTT. Its translation is CASSRLTGQGSGEKLFF.

The chain uses TRBV27 and TRBJ2-1; TRBD2 agrees at 9 bases. CDR1 MNHEY and CDR2 SMNVEV come from the germline V gene (reference sequence). V trimming: 1 base; J trimming: 7 bases; junction bases outside the gene matches: 8. CDR3 length: 16 residues. CDR3 nucleotide sequence: TGTGCCAGCAGTTTATGGATAGCGGGAGTCCCGAATGAGCAGTTCTTC. As protein: CASSLWIAGVPNEQFF.

The chain recombines TRBV27 with TRBJ2-1; the match to TRBD2 covers 8 bases. Germline trimming cut 6 bases from V and 6 bases from J; bases unmatched to any gene: 13. This CDR3 has 16 amino acids. Germline V lookup: CDR1 MNHEY, CDR2 SMNVEV (reference sequence). The CDR3 loop is CASRLGAAGAANEQFF. The CDR3 DNA sequence: TGTGCCAGCAGGTTAGGAGCAGCGGGGGCCGCCAATGAGCAGTTCTTC.

V and J are TRBV6-5 and TRBJ1-2, with TRBD1 matching over 8 bases. Germline CDR1 reads MNHEY; CDR2 reads SVGAGI. Trimming at V came to 6 bases and at J to 2 bases, leaving 5 bases not matched to a gene. This CDR3 region has 14 residues. The CDR3 nucleotides are TGTGCCAGCAGGGGGACAGGCACGAACTATGGCTACACCTTC. Protein: CASRGTGTNYGYTF.

The genes are TRBV15 and TRBJ1-3; no firm D call. Germline-derived CDR1 and CDR2 are LNHNV and YYDKDF (reference sequence). Trimming removed 0 bases from V and 3 bases from J, with 12 bases in between. This CDR3 is 16 amino acids long. The CDR3 spells CATSRDWARHGNTIYF. The CDR3 region has the DNA TGTGCCACCAGCAGAGATTGGGCCCGGCATGGAAACACCATATATTTT. Full variable domain (missing parts from reference TRBV15 and TRBJ1-3): DAMVIQNPRYQVTQFGKPVTLSCSQTLNHNVMYWYQQKSSQAPKLLFHYYDKDFNNEADTPDNFQSRRPNTSFCFLDIRSPGLGDTAMYLCATSRDWARHGNTIYFGEGSWLTVV.

This chain uses TRBV4-1 with TRBJ1-2; the D gene is possibly TRBD1 (5 bases). The CDR3 loop spans 14 amino acids. Trimming removed 3 bases from V and 4 bases from J, with 12 bases in between. Germline V CDR1 and CDR2: MGHRA, YSYEKL. DNA of the CDR3: TGCGCCAGCAGCCAGTACAGGTCTGGCTATGGCTACACCTTC. Residues: CASSQYRSGYGYTF.

The genes are TRBV13 and TRBJ1-1; D may be TRBD1 (5 bases). Germline V gene data show CDR1 as PRHDT and CDR2 as FYEKMQ (reference sequence). Trimming took 5 bases from V and 4 from J, leaving 23 bases between them. The CDR3 runs to 17 residues. The CDR3 is CASSPNGGGTVITEAFF. CDR3 nucleotides: TGTGCCAGCAGCCCCAACGGCGGGGGAACGGTAATCACTGAAGCTTTCTTT.

CDR3 region: CASSWAGTGRNEQFF. CDR3 sequence (DNA): TGCGCCAGCAGCTGGGCCGGGACAGGACGCAATGAGCAGTTCTTC. J is TRBJ2-1 and V is TRBV5-1; 8 bases are shared with TRBD1. Trimming took 3 bases from V and 6 from J; bases not matched to a gene: 8. This CDR3 comprises 15 residues. CDR1 and CDR2 from the germline V gene are SGHRS and YFSETQ.

The CDR3: CASILSGQTYEQYF. CDR3 in DNA: TGTGCCAGCATCCTAAGCGGGCAAACCTACGAGCAGTACTTC. The chain has TRBV28 and TRBJ2-7; D is possibly TRBD2 (6 bases). CDR3 length: 14 residues. The germline CDR1 and CDR2 sequences are MDHEN and SYDVKM. Trimming took 7 bases from V and 2 from J, leaving 15 bases between them.

This clone was counted between two and nine times. The V gene is TRBV4-1, the J gene TRBJ1-4; 7 bases are shared with TRBD1. The ends lost 0 bases at V and 4 bases at J; junction bases unmatched: 8. The CDR3 totals 17 residues. Germline loops: CDR1 MGHRA, CDR2 YSYEKL. In nucleotides, the CDR3 is TGCGCCAGCAGCCAAGAGGGCTCGGGACAGTATAATGAAAAACTGTTTTTT. Its protein product is CASSQEGSGQYNEKLFF.

The CDR3 protein is CATSRDREGYYEQYF. DNA for the CDR3: TGTGCCACCAGCAGAGATAGAGAGGGTTACTACGAGCAGTACTTC. V and J are TRBV15 and TRBJ2-7, with D possibly TRBD2 on 5 matching bases. This CDR3 has 15 residues. CDR1 is LNHNV and CDR2 is YYDKDF in the germline V gene (reference sequence). V was pared by 0 bases and J by 3 bases, with 12 bases between. Full variable domain (rest looked up from reference TRBV15 and TRBJ2-7): DAMVIQNPRYQVTQFGKPVTLSCSQTLNHNVMYWYQQKSSQAPKLLFHYYDKDFNNEADTPDNFQSRRPNTSFCFLDIRSPGLGDTAMYLCATSRDREGYYEQYFGPGTRLTVT.

The rearrangement uses TRBV6-1 and TRBJ1-1; a possible D gene is TRBD1 (6 bases). V lost 5 bases and J lost 1, with 8 bases in between. The CDR3 loop spans 13 amino acids. The V gene's germline CDR1 is MNHNS and CDR2 SASEGT. This CDR3 reads CASSRTENTEAFF. The CDR3 nucleotides are TGTGCCAGCAGTCGGACAGAGAACACTGAAGCTTTCTTT.

The chain links TRBV28 to TRBJ1-5, with D unclear. This CDR3 region has 12 residues. CDR1 is MDHEN, CDR2 SYDVKM, per germline. V was clipped by 9 bases and J by 7 bases, with 13 bases between them. Here the CDR3 DNA reads TGTGCCAGTTTTCGGGGAAGCCAGCCCCAGCATTTT. Translated, it gives CASFRGSQPQHF.

The chain carries TRBV7-2 and TRBJ2-1; 9 bases fit TRBD1. The J segment lost 7 bases and the V segment lost 6 bases, leaving 10 bases of the junction unmatched. The germline CDR1 and CDR2 sequences are SGHTA and FQGNSA. This CDR3 spans 15 amino acids. CDR3 region: CASRTGTGITNEQFF. Written as DNA, the CDR3 is TGTGCCAGCAGAACCGGGACAGGGATCACAAATGAGCAGTTCTTC.

This clone came up a few times. The chain carries TRBV7-8 and TRBJ2-7, with 8 bases that match TRBD2. In germline, CDR1 is SGHVS, CDR2 FQNEAQ. J lost 0 bases, V lost 2 bases, and 15 bases had no gene match. The length of the CDR3 is 19 residues. The CDR3 DNA reads TGTGCCAGCAGCTTATCTGTAAAGTTGGCCAGCGGGAGCTCCTACGAGCAGTACTTC. Translation: CASSLSVKLASGSSYEQYF.

This sequence joins TRBV29-1 and TRBJ2-1; D might be TRBD1 (5 bases). The V end was cut by 2 bases, the J end by 2 bases, with 13 bases between. Germline V CDR1 and CDR2: SQVTM, ANQGSEA. The CDR3 consists of 15 residues. In nucleotides, the CDR3 is TGCAGCGTTGAAATTCCGGGCAGGGCCTACAATGAGCAGTTCTTC. It codes for CSVEIPGRAYNEQFF.

This sequence joins TRBV6-5 and TRBJ1-5, with 9 bases aligning to TRBD1. Germline CDR1 reads MNHEY; CDR2 reads SVGAGI. The CDR3 totals 14 residues. V shed 5 bases and J 5 bases; nucleotides not matched to a gene: 4. The CDR3 protein is CASSTGGWDQPQHF. The CDR3 nucleotides read TGTGCCAGCAGTACAGGGGGCTGGGATCAGCCCCAGCATTTT.

The chain is built from TRBV14 and TRBJ2-1, with TRBD2 matching 7 bases. Germline V CDR1 and CDR2: SGHDN, FVKESK. V lost 6 bases to trimming and J lost 4 bases; unmatched junction nucleotides: 9. The CDR3 is 15 residues long. The CDR3 protein is CASRKSSGLYNEQFF. CDR3 DNA: TGTGCCAGCAGAAAGTCTAGCGGACTGTACAATGAGCAGTTCTTC.